The clone carrying this T cell receptor beta chain was seen more than once but under ten times. What it binds is not known. The germline CDR1 and CDR2 sequences are ENHRY and SYGVKD. This CDR3 contains 13 residues. Trimming cost V 8 bases and J 3 bases, with 14 bases left between them. These data belong to a study of post-analysis software for immune sequencing data. Sequencing libraries made from TCR beta cDNA carried unique molecular identifiers. MiXCR was run by TCRdb on the PCR reads, yielding one entry per CDR3 protein. The sample carries about 820,000 distinct CDR3 sequences, roughly 58% recorded once. General study results and limits: Roughly 5 TRBV segments, TRBV5-6, TRBV5-1 and TRBV20-1 among them, were found more frequent in patients than controls.

This sequence originates from a girl under 18 with multiple sclerosis. The V and J genes are TRBV10-3 and TRBJ2-7; D tentatively reads TRBD1 or TRBD2 (5 bases each). Sample: blood. The CDR3 DNA is TGTGCCATCTCCGGGACCATTTTCTACGAGCAGTACTTC. Translated, it gives CAISGTIFYEQYF.